This T cell receptor beta chain was documented in a study of human T cells and chemical hapten exposure. The library tagged each cDNA molecule with unique molecular identifiers. TCRdb re-called the RACE reads with MiXCR, one entry per CDR3 protein. The sample includes nearly 80,000 distinct CDR3 sequences, about a tenth of them seen just once. As to time point: patch test 1, 2 weeks after DPC sensitization. As to treatment: therapeutic diphenylcyclopropenone sensitization with weekly scalp DPC. V dropped 1 base and J dropped 6; count of bases not matched to a gene: 6. Per the germline V gene, CDR1 is SGHVS and CDR2 is FNYEAQ. The CDR3 has 16 amino acids. This clonotype was detected ten times or more.

The sequencing here drew on whole blood, taken in connection with sensitization to the hapten diphenylcyclopropenone (DPC). The TCR comes from a woman between 45 and 60 years old with alopecia areata. Some clones in this sample may be carry-over from other donors' samples. The chain employs TRBV7-6 and TRBJ2-1, with 10 bases matching TRBD2. Here the CDR3 reads CASSLEASGSRNEQFF. In DNA form, the CDR3 reads TGTGCCAGCAGCTTAGAAGCTAGCGGGAGCCGCAATGAGCAGTTCTTC.